The T cell receptor (beta chain) under discussion was sequenced for a study of T cell responses to AZD1222 COVID-19 vaccine. Findings of the study overall: Sampling captured repertoires only after the peak T cell response.

The CDR3 extends over 11 amino acids. V was cut by 6 bases and J by 7 bases, with 10 bases left in between. Germline V CDR1 and CDR2: MNHNY, SVGAGI (reference sequence). About this clone: Its antigen is still unknown.

Produced via immunoSEQ multiplex PCR; TCRdb's table is partial and in-frame only. This table holds 83,000 or so clones, 86% found once. The sequencing here drew on peripheral blood, taken on day 0 of AZD1222 vaccination. This TCR was sampled from an adult in good health. The V gene is TRBV6-6, the J gene TRBJ2-7; no clear D gene. The CDR3 sequence is CASSPASEQYF. As DNA, the CDR3 is TGTGCCAGCAGCCCTGCCTCGGAGCAGTACTTC.